These 10 T cell receptor beta chains came from one sample sequenced in a study of blood T cell repertoires in COVID-19. Libraries were prepared by immunoSEQ multiplex PCR; TCRdb keeps only in-frame clonotypes and omits some of them. The sample has under 250,000 clones; about nine tenths are singletons. The specimen was peripheral blood. The receptors originated from a man aged 45-65 years with COVID-19, enrolled during active disease.

This chain uses TRBV15 with TRBJ2-5; D not resolved. V lost 4 bases and J lost 2, with 8 bases in between. The CDR3 loop spans 13 amino acids. Germline CDR1 and CDR2: LNHNV and YYDKDF (reference sequence). The CDR3 region has the DNA TGTGCCACCAGCATCGAGCCTCAAGAGACCCAGTACTTC. It yields the protein CATSIEPQETQYF. Full variable domain (missing parts from reference TRBV15 and TRBJ2-5): DAMVIQNPRYQVTQFGKPVTLSCSQTLNHNVMYWYQQKSSQAPKLLFHYYDKDFNNEADTPDNFQSRRPNTSFCFLDIRSPGLGDTAMYLCATSIEPQETQYFGPGTRLLVL.

The chain has TRBV29-1 and TRBJ1-2; D is possibly TRBD1 (6 bases). Trimming pared 1 base from V and 8 bases from J, leaving 11 bases between. The CDR3 consists of 12 residues. CDR1 SQVTM and CDR2 ANQGSEA come from the germline V gene. The CDR3 spells CSVEGGRGGYTF. Written as DNA, the CDR3 is TGCAGCGTTGAAGGGGGGCGAGGGGGCTACACCTTC.

This clone was detected a few times. The chain combines TRBV5-1 with TRBJ2-7; D is perhaps TRBD1 (6 bases). V was clipped by 1 base and J by 3 bases, with 11 bases between them. There are 14 residues in the CDR3. Germline V gene sequence: CDR1 SGHRS, CDR2 YFSETQ. The CDR3 here is CASSLRQADYEQYF. The DNA for the CDR3 is TGCGCCAGCAGCTTGCGACAGGCGGACTACGAGCAGTACTTC.

The chain is built from TRBV5-4 and TRBJ2-1, with 8 bases that match TRBD1. This CDR3 comprises 16 residues. Germline values: CDR1 SGHNT, CDR2 YYREEE (reference sequence). V was clipped by 4 bases and J by 6 bases; unmatched bases: 12. CDR3 loop: CASSPLQDRVFNEQFF. CDR3 in DNA: TGTGCCAGCAGCCCCTTGCAGGACAGGGTTTTCAATGAGCAGTTCTTC. Using reference TRBV5-4 and TRBJ2-1 for the parts outside the CDR3, the full variable domain is ETGVTQSPTHLIKTRGQQVTLRCSSQSGHNTVSWYQQALGQGPQFIFQYYREEENGRGNFPPRFSGLQFPNYSSELNVNALELDDSALYLCASSPLQDRVFNEQFFGPGTRLTVL.

The J gene is TRBJ2-3, the V gene TRBV5-5, with D unresolved. Germline V lookup: CDR1 SGHKS, CDR2 YYEKEE (reference sequence). CDR3 size: 15 residues. V lost 2 bases to trimming and J lost 3 bases, with 13 bases between them. DNA for the CDR3: TGTGCCAGCAGCTTTAGCTTTGTAGGTACAGATACGCAGTATTTT. It specifies CASSFSFVGTDTQYF.

CDR3 protein: CASSLVGWKSGDSYEQYF. CDR3 coding DNA: TGTGCCAGCAGCTTGGTGGGGTGGAAGAGCGGGGACTCCTACGAGCAGTACTTC. The rearrangement joins TRBV5-8 to TRBJ2-7; TRBD2 aligns across 7 bases. CDR1 and CDR2 (germline): SGHTS, YDEGEE. This CDR3 has 18 amino acids. The V gene end was trimmed by 0 bases and the J gene end by 0 bases; junction bases not matched to a gene: 12. The full variable domain, its missing parts supplied by reference TRBV5-8 and TRBJ2-7, is EAGVTQSPTHLIKTRGQQATLRCSPISGHTSVYWYQQALGLGLQFLLWYDEGEERNRGNFPPRFSGRQFPNYSSELNVNALELEDSALYLCASSLVGWKSGDSYEQYFGPGTRLTVT.

This clone was counted a single time. The chain recombines TRBV7-6 with TRBJ2-5; 9 nucleotides line up with TRBD2. The V gene end was trimmed by 1 base and the J gene end by 4 bases; junction bases not matched to a gene: 4. This CDR3 comprises 15 residues. The germline V gene has CDR1 SGHVS and CDR2 FNYEAQ. The CDR3 spells CASSLGAGGLETQYF. CDR3 bases: TGTGCCAGCAGCTTAGGAGCGGGGGGATTAGAGACCCAGTACTTC. Together with reference TRBV7-6 and TRBJ2-5, the CDR3 gives the full variable domain: GAGVSQSPRYKVTKRGQDVALRCDPISGHVSLYWYRQALGQGPEFLTYFNYEAQQDKSGLPNDRFSAERPEGSISTLTIQRTEQRDSAMYRCASSLGAGGLETQYFGPGTRLLVL.

The chain combines TRBV30 with TRBJ1-1; the D gene is possibly TRBD1 (5 bases). Germline CDR1 is GTSNPN and CDR2 is SVGIG (reference sequence). Trimming removed 4 bases from V and 3 bases from J, with 12 bases in between. This CDR3 region has 13 residues. The CDR3 sequence: CAWNPTGDTEAFF. Written as DNA, the CDR3 is TGTGCCTGGAACCCTACGGGGGACACTGAAGCTTTCTTT.

This clone was found a few times. The chain is built from TRBV23-1 and TRBJ2-2; weak D call: TRBD1 (6 bases). TRBV23-1 is an ORF, and what it does is uncertain. This CDR3 is built from 15 residues. V was pared by 3 bases and J by 1 base, with 9 bases between. CDR3 amino acids: CASSQTGMNTGELFF. Written as DNA, the CDR3 is TGCGCCAGCAGTCAGACAGGAATGAACACCGGGGAGCTGTTTTTT.

The chain uses TRBV6-1 and TRBJ2-4; 7 bases are shared with TRBD2. After removal of 3 bases from V and 8 bases from J, the junction contained 7 bases not matched to a gene. Germline-derived CDR1 and CDR2 are MNHNS and SASEGT. The length of the CDR3 is 14 residues. CDR3 coding DNA: TGTGCCAGCAGTGATGCGGGGGTGATAGACATTCAGTACTTC. Translating gives CASSDAGVIDIQYF.